Each of the 16 T cell receptor beta chains below was sequenced from the same sample in a study of CD4 and CD8 cells across lung adenocarcinoma regions. A single record per CDR3 protein comes from TCRdb applying MiXCR to the PCR reads. The sample contains about 16,000 distinct CDR3 sequences, 55% of which appear only once. Material for sequencing was CD8+ T cells from the center of a lung tumor. These receptors all stem from a female donor with lung adenocarcinoma. The CD4 and CD8 labels of this study may be unreliable.

On this clonotype: Its ends do not fully match the called genes, so a read error is possible. Here the CDR3 DNA reads TGTGCCATCAAGTCGGGACAGCAGGCTATGGGCACCGATACGCAGTATTTT. As protein: CAIKSGQQAMGTDTQYF. The chain uses TRBV10-3 and TRBJ2-2; the match to TRBD1 covers 7 bases. TRBJ2-3 explains the end of the DNA better; the J call may be wrong. Germline V CDR1 and CDR2: ENHRY, SYGVKD. This CDR3 is built from 17 residues.

This clonotype appeared many times. The V gene is TRBV6-2 or TRBV6-3, the J gene TRBJ2-1; D may match TRBD1 or TRBD2 (5 bases each). The J call may not be correct, given that the DNA end is closer to TRBJ2-7. In germline, CDR1 is MNHEY, CDR2 SVGEGT. The CDR3 covers 14 residues. The CDR3 nucleotides read TGTGCCAGCAGTCCCCGGGACGCCATCTACGAGCAGTACTTC. Its protein is CASSPRDAIYEQYF.

By its share, this clonotype is medium-sized. The rearrangement uses TRBV4-1 and TRBJ2-7; D is undetermined. CDR3 size: 15 residues. Germline-derived CDR1 and CDR2 are MGHRA and YSYEKL. The V and J ends lost 4 bases and 1 base respectively, with 14 bases between them. This chain's CDR3 is CASSPGRLVSYEQYF. The CDR3, as DNA: TGCGCCAGCAGCCCTGGCAGGCTCGTTTCCTACGAGCAGTACTTC.

In its sample, this clonotype was seen once. The CDR3 sequence is CASSFGLGGSYNEQFF. CDR3 in DNA: TGCGCCAGCAGCTTTGGATTAGGAGGCTCCTACAATGAGCAGTTCTTC. V is TRBV5-1 and J is TRBJ2-1; perhaps TRBD2 as D (5 bases). The CDR3 has 16 amino acids. CDR1 and CDR2 from the germline V gene are SGHRS and YFSETQ. Trimming left V 2 bases short and J 0 bases short, with 12 bases between.

The chain employs TRBV10-1 and TRBJ2-3; weak D call: TRBD2 (5 bases). V shed 0 bases and J shed 12 bases, with 16 bases lying between them. Germline CDR1 and CDR2: WNHNN and SYGVQD (reference sequence). The CDR3 has 14 amino acids. This chain's CDR3 is CASSESTPGNTQYF. In nucleotides, the CDR3 is TGCGCCAGCAGTGAGTCGACTCCGGGGAACACTCAGTATTTT.

With respect to this clonotype: One junction end does not reproduce the germline sequence, and a read error may be involved. The chain has TRBV2 and TRBJ2-5; D is possibly TRBD2 (6 bases). CDR1 SNHLY and CDR2 FYNNEI come from the germline V gene. The CDR3 is 12 amino acids. CDR3 residues: CASSLRDGGLFF. The CDR3, as DNA: TGTGCCAGCAGCCTGAGGGACGGGGGTCTGTTCTTC.

Comments on this clonotype: One junction end disagrees with the germline gene, perhaps due to a read error. The chain links TRBV4-1 to TRBJ1-2; D is perhaps TRBD1 (5 bases). CDR1 is MGHRA, CDR2 YSYEKL, per germline. The CDR3 sequence is 21 residues long. The CDR3 DNA reads TGCGCCAGCAGCCAAAAGGGACGAAAGGGGTCGGAGTTATGTGCTAACAATGGCTACACCTTC. Encoded protein: CASSQKGRKGSELCANNGYTF.

This clonotype is termed medium-sized. V and J are TRBV6-6 and TRBJ2-3; 9 nucleotides align to TRBD1. V lost 2 bases, J lost 6 bases, and 9 bases stayed unmatched. The germline CDR1 and CDR2 sequences are MNHNY and SVGAGI (reference sequence). This CDR3 has 16 residues. The CDR3 region is CASSYRKDRGGDTQYF. The CDR3 nucleotides read TGTGCCAGCAGTTACCGGAAGGACAGGGGTGGTGATACGCAGTATTTT.

The table lists this clonotype with many counts. V and J are TRBV9 and TRBJ2-2; 10 bases agree with TRBD1. The ends lost 2 bases at V and 5 bases at J; junction bases unmatched: 3. From germline, CDR1 is SGDLS and CDR2 YYNGEE. The CDR3 is 15 amino acids. The CDR3 nucleotides read TGTGCCAGCAGCGTGGACAGGGGGAGGACCGGGGAGCTGTTTTTT. Translated, it gives CASSVDRGRTGELFF.

The chain employs TRBV4-2 and TRBJ1-2; the D is unclear. The germline V gene has CDR1 LGHNA and CDR2 YNFKEQ. Trimming shortened V by 1 base and J by 7 bases, and 16 bases separated the two germline ends. This CDR3 has 15 amino acids. The chain's CDR3 is CASSQAGSSLGGYTF. CDR3 sequence (DNA): TGTGCCAGCAGCCAAGCGGGATCCTCCCTCGGTGGCTACACCTTC.

The V gene is TRBV6-1, the J gene TRBJ2-3; TRBD2 might be the D (6 bases). The germline V gene has CDR1 MNHNS and CDR2 SASEGT. Trimming left V 6 bases short and J 2 bases short, with 18 bases between. The CDR3 spans 16 residues. CDR3 residues: CASRASGHPNTDTQYF. The CDR3 DNA is TGTGCCAGCAGGGCGAGCGGGCACCCAAACACAGATACGCAGTATTTT.

For this clonotype: The germline gene is not matched at one end of the junction; a read error may be the cause. The chain links TRBV10-1 to TRBJ2-4, with 7 positions matching TRBD1. The CDR3 spans 14 residues. CDR1 is WNHNN, CDR2 SYGVQD, per germline (reference sequence). The CDR3 coding sequence is TGCGGCAGCAGGGGGTTGTGTGCCACAAACATTCAGTATTTC. Protein: CGSRGLCATNIQYF.

The chain combines TRBV6-1 with TRBJ2-5; TRBD2 matches at 7 bases. Germline values: CDR1 MNHNS, CDR2 SASEGT. V was clipped by 0 bases and J by 5 bases; unmatched bases: 6. The CDR3 runs to 15 residues. CDR3 sequence reads: CASSEARGLLETQYF. CDR3 nucleotides: TGTGCCAGCAGTGAAGCGCGGGGACTACTGGAGACCCAGTACTTC.

V and J are TRBV30 and TRBJ2-3; no clear D gene. Germline V gene data show CDR1 as GTSNPN and CDR2 as SVGIG (reference sequence). This CDR3 spans 12 amino acids. V was pared by 3 bases and J by 0 bases, with 4 bases between. CDR3 DNA: TGTGCCTGGAGGGCCAGCACAGATACGCAGTATTTT. It is translated as CAWRASTDTQYF.

Relative to its sample, this clonotype is medium-sized. The chain has TRBV7-2 and TRBJ2-1, with TRBD2 matching over 10 bases. This CDR3 comprises 17 residues. The germline gives CDR1 SGHTA, CDR2 FQGNSA. After removal of 2 bases from V and 0 bases from J, the junction contained 4 bases not matched to a gene. This CDR3 reads CASSLRGTSVSYNEQFF. DNA of the CDR3: TGTGCCAGCAGCTTAAGGGGGACTAGCGTCTCCTACAATGAGCAGTTCTTC.

V is TRBV5-4 and J is TRBJ2-1, with D maybe TRBD2 (5 bases). CDR3 length: 12 residues. V lost 9 bases, J lost 6 bases, and 13 bases lay in between. Germline loops: CDR1 SGHNT, CDR2 YYREEE (reference sequence). CDR3 nucleotide sequence: TGTGCCACCGGTGTAGCGAGCAATGAGCAGTTCTTC. Translation: CATGVASNEQFF.